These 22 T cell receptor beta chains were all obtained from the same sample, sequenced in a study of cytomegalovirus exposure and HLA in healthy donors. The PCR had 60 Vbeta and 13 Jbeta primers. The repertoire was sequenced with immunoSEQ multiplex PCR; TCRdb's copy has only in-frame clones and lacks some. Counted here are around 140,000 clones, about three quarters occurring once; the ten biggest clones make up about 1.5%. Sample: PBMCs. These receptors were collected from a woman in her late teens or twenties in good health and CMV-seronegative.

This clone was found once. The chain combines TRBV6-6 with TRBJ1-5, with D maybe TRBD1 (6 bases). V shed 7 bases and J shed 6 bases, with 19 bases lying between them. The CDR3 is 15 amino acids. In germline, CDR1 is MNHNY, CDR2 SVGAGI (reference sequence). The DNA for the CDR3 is TGTGCCAGCACCCCCAGCAGGGGTGGTGGTCAGCCCCAGCATTTT. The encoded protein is CASTPSRGGGQPQHF.

The CDR3 nucleotides read TGTGCCAGCAGTACCTCGACAGGGGGCTATGGCTACACCTTC. This encodes CASSTSTGGYGYTF. V and J are TRBV27 and TRBJ1-2; 9 bases fit TRBD1. Germline trimming cut 5 bases from V and 4 bases from J; bases unmatched to any gene: 5. This CDR3 has 14 amino acids. CDR1 and CDR2 (germline): MNHEY, SMNVEV (reference sequence).

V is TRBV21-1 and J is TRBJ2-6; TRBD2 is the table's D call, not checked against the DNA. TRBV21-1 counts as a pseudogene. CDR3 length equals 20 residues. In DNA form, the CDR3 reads TGTGCCAGCAGCAAAGCCCCGCCCGCTGGAGGGGTACGTGGGGCCAACGTCCTGACTTTC. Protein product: CASSKAPPAGGVRGANVLTF.

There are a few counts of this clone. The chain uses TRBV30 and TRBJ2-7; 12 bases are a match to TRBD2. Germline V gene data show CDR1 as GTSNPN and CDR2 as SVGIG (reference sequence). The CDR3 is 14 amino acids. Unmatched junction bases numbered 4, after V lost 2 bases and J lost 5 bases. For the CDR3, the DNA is TGTGCCTGGAGTCTAGCGGGAGGGCCTAACGAGCAGTACTTC. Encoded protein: CAWSLAGGPNEQYF.

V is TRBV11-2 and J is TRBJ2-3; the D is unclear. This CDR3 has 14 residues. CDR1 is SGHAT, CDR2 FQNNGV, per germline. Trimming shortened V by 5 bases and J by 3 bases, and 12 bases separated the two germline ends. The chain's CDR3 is CASSLVGQTDTQYF. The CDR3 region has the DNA TGTGCCAGCAGCCTCGTGGGCCAAACAGATACGCAGTATTTT.

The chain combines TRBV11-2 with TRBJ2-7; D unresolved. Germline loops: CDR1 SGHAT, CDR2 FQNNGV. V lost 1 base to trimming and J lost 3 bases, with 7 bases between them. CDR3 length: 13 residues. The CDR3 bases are TGTGCCAGCAGCTTAGCCCCAGGCTACGAGCAGTACTTC. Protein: CASSLAPGYEQYF. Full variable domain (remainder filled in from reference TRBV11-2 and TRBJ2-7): EAGVAQSPRYKIIEKRQSVAFWCNPISGHATLYWYQQILGQGPKLLIQFQNNGVVDDSQLPKDRFSAERLKGVDSTLKIQPAKLEDSAVYLCASSLAPGYEQYFGPGTRLTVT.

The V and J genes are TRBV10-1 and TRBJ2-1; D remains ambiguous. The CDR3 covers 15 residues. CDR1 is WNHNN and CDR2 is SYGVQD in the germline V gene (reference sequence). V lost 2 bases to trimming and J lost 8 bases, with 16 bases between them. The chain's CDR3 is CASSETVPGLDEQFF. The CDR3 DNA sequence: TGCGCCAGCAGTGAGACGGTTCCGGGTTTGGATGAGCAGTTCTTC.

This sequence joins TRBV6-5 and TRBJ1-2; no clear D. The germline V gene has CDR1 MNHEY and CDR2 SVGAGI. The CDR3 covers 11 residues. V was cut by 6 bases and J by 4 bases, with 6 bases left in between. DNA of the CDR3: TGTGCCAGCAGCAGACTCTATGGCTACACCTTC. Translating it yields CASSRLYGYTF.

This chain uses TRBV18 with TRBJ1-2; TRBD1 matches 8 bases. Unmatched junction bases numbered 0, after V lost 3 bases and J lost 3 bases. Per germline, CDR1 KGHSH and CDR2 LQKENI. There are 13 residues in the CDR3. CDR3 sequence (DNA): TGTGCCAGCTCACCGACAGGGGACTATGGCTACACCTTC. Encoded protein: CASSPTGDYGYTF.

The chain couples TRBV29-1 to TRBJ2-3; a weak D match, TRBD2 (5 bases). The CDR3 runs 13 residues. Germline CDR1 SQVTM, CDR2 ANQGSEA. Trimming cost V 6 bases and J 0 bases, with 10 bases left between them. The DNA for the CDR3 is TGCAGCGTGTCGCGGGCTAGCACAGATACGCAGTATTTT. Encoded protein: CSVSRASTDTQYF.

The DNA for the CDR3 is TGTGCCATCGGTAGAACCGGGACACCTGGAAACACCATATATTTT. It translates to CAIGRTGTPGNTIYF. The V and J genes are TRBV10-3 and TRBJ1-3, with D possibly being TRBD1 (6 bases). The V end was cut by 8 bases, the J end by 2 bases, with 16 bases between. Germline lookup yields CDR1 ENHRY and CDR2 SYGVKD. The CDR3 length is 15 residues.

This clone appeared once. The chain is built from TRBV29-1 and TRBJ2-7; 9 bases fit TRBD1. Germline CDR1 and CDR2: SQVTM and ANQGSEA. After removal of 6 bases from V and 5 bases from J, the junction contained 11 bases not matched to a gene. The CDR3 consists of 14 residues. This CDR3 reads CSVLPWDREDEQYF. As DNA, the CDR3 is TGCAGCGTGTTACCGTGGGACAGGGAAGACGAGCAGTACTTC.

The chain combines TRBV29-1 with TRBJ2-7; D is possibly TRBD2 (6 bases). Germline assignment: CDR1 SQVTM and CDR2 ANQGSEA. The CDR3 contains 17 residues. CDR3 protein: CVHSEQDLEGKIYEQYF. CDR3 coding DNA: TGCGTACACTCGGAGCAGGATTTGGAGGGCAAGATTTACGAGCAGTACTTC.

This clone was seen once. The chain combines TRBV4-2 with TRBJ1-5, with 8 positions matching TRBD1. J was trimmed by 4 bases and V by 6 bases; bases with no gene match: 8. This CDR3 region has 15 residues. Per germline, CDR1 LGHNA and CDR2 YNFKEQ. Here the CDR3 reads CASRPTGAPNQPQHF. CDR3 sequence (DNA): TGTGCCAGCAGACCGACAGGGGCCCCGAATCAGCCCCAGCATTTT.

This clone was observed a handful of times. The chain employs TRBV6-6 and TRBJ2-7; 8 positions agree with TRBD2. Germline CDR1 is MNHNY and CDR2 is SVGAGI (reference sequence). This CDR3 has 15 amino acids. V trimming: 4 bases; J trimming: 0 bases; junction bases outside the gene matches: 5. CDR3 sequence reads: CASSSLAGTSYEQYF. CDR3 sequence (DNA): TGTGCCAGCAGTTCCTTAGCGGGGACCTCCTACGAGCAGTACTTC.

CDR3 sequence reads: CASSLARLADVSYEQYF. The CDR3 DNA is TGTGCCAGCAGCTTAGCGAGGCTAGCGGACGTCTCCTACGAGCAGTACTTC. The V call is TRBV7-9, the J call TRBJ2-7; 7 bases align to TRBD2. This CDR3 region has 17 residues. Trimming cost V 0 bases and J 0 bases; bases outside gene matches: 8. CDR1 SEHNR and CDR2 FQNEAQ come from the germline V gene (reference sequence).

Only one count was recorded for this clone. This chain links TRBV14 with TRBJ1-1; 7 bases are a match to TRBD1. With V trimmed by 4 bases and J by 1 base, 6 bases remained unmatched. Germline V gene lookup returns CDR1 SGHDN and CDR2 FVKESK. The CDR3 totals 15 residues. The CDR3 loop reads CASSPYRTGNTEAFF. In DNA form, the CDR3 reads TGTGCCAGCAGCCCCTATCGGACAGGGAACACTGAAGCTTTCTTT.

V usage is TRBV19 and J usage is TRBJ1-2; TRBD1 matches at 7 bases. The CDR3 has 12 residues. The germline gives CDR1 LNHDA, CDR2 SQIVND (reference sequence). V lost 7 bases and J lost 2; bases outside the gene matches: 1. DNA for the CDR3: TGTGCCAGTACAGGGGGAAACTATGGCTACACCTTC. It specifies CASTGGNYGYTF. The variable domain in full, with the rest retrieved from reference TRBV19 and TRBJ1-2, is DGGITQSPKYLFRKEGQNVTLSCEQNLNHDAMYWYRQDPGQGLRLIYYSQIVNDFQKGDIAEGYSVSREKKESFPLTVTSAQKNPTAFYLCASTGGNYGYTFGSGTRLTVV.

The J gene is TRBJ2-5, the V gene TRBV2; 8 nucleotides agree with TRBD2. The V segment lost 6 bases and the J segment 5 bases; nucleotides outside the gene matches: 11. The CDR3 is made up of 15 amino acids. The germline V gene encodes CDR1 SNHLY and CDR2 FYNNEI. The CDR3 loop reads CASSLPGLEMETQYF. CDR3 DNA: TGTGCCAGCAGCTTACCGGGACTAGAGATGGAGACCCAGTACTTC.

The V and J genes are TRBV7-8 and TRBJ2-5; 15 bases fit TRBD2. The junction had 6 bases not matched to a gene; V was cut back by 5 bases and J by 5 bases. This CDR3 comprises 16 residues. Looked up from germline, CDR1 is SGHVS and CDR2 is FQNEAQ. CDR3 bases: TGTGCCAGCAGCCTGGGGACTAGCGGGAGGAAGGAGACCCAGTACTTC. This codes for CASSLGTSGRKETQYF.

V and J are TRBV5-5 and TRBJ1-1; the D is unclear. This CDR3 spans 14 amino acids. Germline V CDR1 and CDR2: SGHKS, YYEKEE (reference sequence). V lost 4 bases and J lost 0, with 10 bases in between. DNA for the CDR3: TGTGCCAGCAGCATACAGATCTTGAACACTGAAGCTTTCTTT. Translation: CASSIQILNTEAFF.

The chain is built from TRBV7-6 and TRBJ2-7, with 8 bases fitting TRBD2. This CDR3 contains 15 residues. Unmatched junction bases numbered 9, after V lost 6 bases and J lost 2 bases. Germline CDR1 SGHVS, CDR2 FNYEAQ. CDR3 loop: CASRETTSETYEQYF. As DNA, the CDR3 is TGTGCCAGCAGGGAGACGACTAGCGAAACCTACGAGCAGTACTTC.